This record covers a single TCR beta chain. Study processing details: By means of reference gene primer amplification, nucleated cell counts were estimated. Some clones are missing from TCRdb's copy, which holds only in-frame ones; the method was immunoSEQ multiplex PCR. V and J calls plus clone size are reproduced from that table; the DNA served to infer D and trimming. The table records 350,000 to 450,000 clones, just over 90% of them present only once. The data stem from a study of blood T cell repertoires in COVID-19. Study background: Samples came from the United States, Italy and Spain, spanning acute and convalescent COVID-19. PBMCs, B-cell-depleted T cells, or T cells were the source of the cDNA or gDNA that made up the material.

This CDR3 region has 13 residues. V was clipped by 2 bases and J by 7 bases, with 9 bases between them. CDR1 is SGHTA and CDR2 is FQGNSA in the germline V gene. Sequenced input: PBMCs or T cells enriched from blood (not recorded which). The TCR was taken from a woman in her thirties or forties who had been exposed to COVID-19. The chain is built from TRBV7-2 and TRBJ1-5; D not certain. The CDR3 spells CASSLTGVQPQHF. In DNA form, the CDR3 reads TGTGCCAGCAGCTTAACGGGTGTCCAGCCCCAGCATTTT.